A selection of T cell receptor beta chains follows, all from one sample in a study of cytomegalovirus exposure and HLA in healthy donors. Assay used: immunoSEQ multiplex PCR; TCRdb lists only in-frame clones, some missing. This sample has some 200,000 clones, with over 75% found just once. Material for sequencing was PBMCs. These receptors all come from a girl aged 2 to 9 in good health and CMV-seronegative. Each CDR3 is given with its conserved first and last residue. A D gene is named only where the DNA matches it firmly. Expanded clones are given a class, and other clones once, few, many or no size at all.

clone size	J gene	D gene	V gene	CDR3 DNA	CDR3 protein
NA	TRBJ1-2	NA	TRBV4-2	TGTGCCAGCAGCCAAGATTTCCGACAGACTAACTATGGCTACACCTTC	CASSQDFRQTNYGYTF
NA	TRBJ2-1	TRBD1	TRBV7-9	TGTGCCAGCAGCTTATGGGACAGAGATGAGCAGTTCTTC	CASSLWDRDEQFF
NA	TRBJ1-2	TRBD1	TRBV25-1	TGTGCCAGCAGTGATTTACTTCCGGGACAGGGTCCGATTTATGGCTACACCTTC	CASSDLLPGQGPIYGYTF
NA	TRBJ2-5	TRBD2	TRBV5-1	TGCGCCAGCAGCCCCACCCTCACTAGCGGACAAGAGACCCAGTACTTC	CASSPTLTSGQETQYF
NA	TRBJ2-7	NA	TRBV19	TGTGCCAGTAGTCCCGGACAGAACTACGAGCAGTACTTC	CASSPGQNYEQYF
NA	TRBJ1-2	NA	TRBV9	TGTGCCAGCGGACCACAGGGAGTGGGAGGCTACACCTTC	CASGPQGVGGYTF
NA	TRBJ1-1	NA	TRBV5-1	TGCGCCAGCAGCTTGGGTGGCAGTTCAACTGAAGCTTTCTTT	CASSLGGSSTEAFF
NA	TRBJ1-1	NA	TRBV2	TGTGCCAGCAGTGCAACTAGCGAAGCTTTCTTT	CASSATSEAFF
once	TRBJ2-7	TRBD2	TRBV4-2	TGTGCCAGCAGCCAACCCGGACTAGCGGGAGGGCTGGACGAGCAGTACTTC	CASSQPGLAGGLDEQYF
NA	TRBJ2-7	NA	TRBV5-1	TGCGCCAGCAGCTTGGCCGGGGGTCCTTCCAACCACGAGCAGTACTTC	CASSLAGGPSNHEQYF
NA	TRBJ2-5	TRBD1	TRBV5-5	TGTGCCAGCAGCCTGGGGACAGATAAGACCCAGTACTTC	CASSLGTDKTQYF
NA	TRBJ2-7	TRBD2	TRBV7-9	TGTGCCAGCAGCCCCAATAGCGGGGCCCAGGGTCCCTACGAGCAGTACTTC	CASSPNSGAQGPYEQYF
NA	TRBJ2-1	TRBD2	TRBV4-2	TGTGCCAGCAGCCCATTATCCGGGGGGGCATTCCGGAATGAGCAGTTCTTC	CASSPLSGGAFRNEQFF
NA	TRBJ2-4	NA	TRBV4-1	TGCGCCAGCAGCACACAGAGCAAAAACATTCAGTACTTC	CASSTQSKNIQYF
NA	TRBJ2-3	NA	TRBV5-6	TGTGCCAGCAGCTTGCGAACCCTCTACCTCTCCACAGATACGCAGTATTTT	CASSLRTLYLSTDTQYF
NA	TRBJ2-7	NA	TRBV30	TGTGCCTGGACCCGCGTACGATTCCACGAGCAGTACTTC	CAWTRVRFHEQYF
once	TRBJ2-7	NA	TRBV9	TGTGCCAGCAGCGTAGGTGTCCTCTCCTACGAGCAGTACTTC	CASSVGVLSYEQYF
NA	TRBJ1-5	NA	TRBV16	TGTGCCAGCAGCCAATCCGACCCAGGCCAGCCCCAGCATTTT	CASSQSDPGQPQHF
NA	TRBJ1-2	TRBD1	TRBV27	TGTGCCAGCAAAATGACAGGGGTTAACTATGGCTACACCTTC	CASKMTGVNYGYTF
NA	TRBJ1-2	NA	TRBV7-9	TGTGCCAGCACCTTACCAACAGGGAACTATGGCTACACCTTC	CASTLPTGNYGYTF
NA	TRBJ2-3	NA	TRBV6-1	TGTGCCAGCAGTGAGCCAGGGGATACGCAGTATTTT	CASSEPGDTQYF
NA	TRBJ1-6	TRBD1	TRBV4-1	TGCGCCAGCAGCCAAGGGCAGGGGGAATGGAATTCACCCCTCCACTTT	CASSQGQGEWNSPLHF
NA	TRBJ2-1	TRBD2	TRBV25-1	TGTGCCAGCAGTGGACCTAGCGGGGAGCAGTTCTTC	CASSGPSGEQFF
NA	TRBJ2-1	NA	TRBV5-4	TGTGCCAGCGATGGGGGCGGCAATGAGCAGTTCTTC	CASDGGGNEQFF
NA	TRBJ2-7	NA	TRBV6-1	TGTGCCAGCAGTGAACCCGCGAAAGGGGGAGAGCAGTACTTC	CASSEPAKGGEQYF
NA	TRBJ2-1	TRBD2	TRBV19	TGTGCCAGTAGTGTGGGTCTAGCGGGCGCCTACAATGAGCAGTTCTTC	CASSVGLAGAYNEQFF
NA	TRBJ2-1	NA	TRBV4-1	TGCGCCAGCAGGCCAAGGGAAGGACTCACGAGCTATGAGCAGTTCTTC	CASRPREGLTSYEQFF
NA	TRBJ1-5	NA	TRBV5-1	TGCGCCAGCAGCTTGGGAGGCCAAGCCCACCAGCCCCAGCATTTT	CASSLGGQAHQPQHF